The 21 T cell receptor beta chains below all came from one sample that was sequenced in a study of identical twins. TCRdb used MiXCR to reprocess the 5' RACE reads, holding one entry per CDR3 protein. The table has some 760,000 distinct CDR3 sequences, around a sixth seen once; the top ten hold about an eighth. The data also belong to a second study, concerning T cells expressing NK-cell markers.

Sequenced material: PBMCs. These receptors all come from a woman aged 18 to 35 in good health.

This clonotype was seen a few times. V usage is TRBV29-1 and J usage is TRBJ2-7; 7 positions agree with TRBD1. The CDR3 loop spans 13 amino acids. Per germline, CDR1 SQVTM and CDR2 ANQGSEA. V was clipped by 1 base and J by 1 base; unmatched bases: 1. CDR3 sequence reads: CSVEVQGSYEQYF. The CDR3 DNA sequence: TGCAGCGTTGAAGTACAGGGGTCCTACGAGCAGTACTTC.

This clonotype was picked up a small number of times. The chain employs TRBV12-3 or TRBV12-4 and TRBJ2-2; no clear D gene. The length of the CDR3 is 11 residues. V was cut by 8 bases and J by 4 bases, with 5 bases left in between. The CDR3 DNA reads as TGTGCCAGCGCCCTCACCGGGGAGCTGTTTTTT. Amino acids: CASALTGELFF.

The V call is TRBV5-1, the J call TRBJ2-7, with D unresolved. The CDR3 extends over 16 amino acids. Germline CDR1 reads SGHRS; CDR2 reads YFSETQ. The V end was cut by 0 bases, the J end by 0 bases, with 13 bases between. CDR3 nucleotide sequence: TGCGCCAGCAGCTTGGACCCCCAAGGGTCCTCCTACGAGCAGTACTTC. Translation gives CASSLDPQGSSYEQYF.

This clonotype was observed at least ten times. The gene calls are TRBV20-1 and TRBJ2-3; 12 bases line up with TRBD2. Losses at the gene ends were 5 bases for V and 1 base for J; bases not matched to a gene: 7. This CDR3 contains 16 residues. The germline V gene encodes CDR1 DFQATT and CDR2 SNEGSKA (reference sequence). CDR3 loop: CSARRRLAGGTDTQYF. DNA of the CDR3: TGCAGTGCTCGTCGGAGACTAGCGGGAGGCACAGATACGCAGTATTTT.

This chain joins TRBV12-3 or TRBV12-4 and TRBJ2-3; D gene unclear. This CDR3 spans 14 amino acids. V gave up 7 bases and J gave up 0 bases, with 11 bases separating them. The CDR3 DNA sequence: TGTGCCAGCAACGACCGGCCCAGCACAGATACGCAGTATTTT. Translating gives CASNDRPSTDTQYF.

This CDR3 reads CASTPISGGAFF. For the CDR3, the DNA is TGTGCCAGCACCCCGATTTCTGGGGGAGCTTTCTTT. The rearrangement links TRBV7-9 to TRBJ1-1, with D possibly TRBD1 on 5 matching bases. CDR1 and CDR2 from the germline V gene are SEHNR and FQNEAQ (reference sequence). The length of the CDR3 is 12 residues. Trimming pared 7 bases from V and 10 bases from J, leaving 16 bases between. Combining the CDR3 with reference TRBV7-9 and TRBJ1-1 gives the whole variable domain DTGVSQNPRHKITKRGQNVTFRCDPISEHNRLYWYRQTLGQGPEFLTYFQNEAQLEKSRLLSDRFSAERPKGSFSTLEIQRTEQGDSAMYLCASTPISGGAFFGQGTRLTVV.

This clonotype has just a few counts. This chain links TRBV6-9 with TRBJ2-5, with no clear D. This CDR3 spans 11 amino acids. Trimming shortened V by 8 bases and J by 10 bases, and 14 bases separated the two germline ends. Germline CDR1 MNHGY, CDR2 SVAAGI. The DNA for the CDR3 is TGTGCCAGCGGTTGGGTAGGAGACCAGTACTTC. This encodes CASGWVGDQYF.

The chain has TRBV20-1 and TRBJ1-5, with 8 bases fitting TRBD1. Germline-derived CDR1 and CDR2 are DFQATT and SNEGSKA (reference sequence). V was pared by 5 bases and J by 4 bases, with 10 bases of the junction left unmatched. The CDR3 runs to 15 residues. The CDR3 sequence is CSAALQGVGNQPQHF. The CDR3 DNA reads as TGCAGTGCTGCCTTACAGGGGGTAGGGAATCAGCCCCAGCATTTT.

The V and J genes are TRBV5-1 and TRBJ2-3; no reliable D call. The CDR3 is 16 amino acids. The ends were cut back, 1 base at V and 4 bases at J, with 16 bases in the middle. Germline assignment: CDR1 SGHRS and CDR2 YFSETQ. The CDR3 DNA is TGCGCCAGCAGCTTGAACGATCCAACGGCCCCAGATACGCAGTATTTT. Its protein product is CASSLNDPTAPDTQYF.

J is TRBJ2-3 and V is TRBV2; TRBD1 is a possible D gene (6 bases). The CDR3 length is 14 residues. Germline V lookup: CDR1 SNHLY, CDR2 FYNNEI. The germline V and J ends were trimmed by 5 bases and 7 bases, with 16 bases remaining between them. This chain's CDR3 is CASSLDGQTHTQYF. CDR3 nucleotide sequence: TGTGCCAGCAGTTTAGACGGACAGACACATACGCAGTATTTT.

The gene calls are TRBV4-3 and TRBJ1-1; possibly TRBD1 for D (5 bases). CDR3 length: 15 residues. Germline V CDR1 and CDR2: LGHNA, YSLEER. With 4 bases removed from V and 8 bases from J, the gap between germline ends came to 20 bases. The CDR3 spells CASSRLGEVRTEAFF. CDR3 nucleotides: TGCGCCAGCAGCCGACTCGGTGAGGTTAGGACAGAAGCTTTCTTT.

The chain carries TRBV6-1 and TRBJ2-1; D might be TRBD1 (6 bases). V was pared by 4 bases and J by 9 bases, with 16 bases between. Per the germline V gene, CDR1 is MNHNS and CDR2 is SASEGT. This CDR3 is built from 14 residues. CDR3 DNA: TGTGCCAGCAGTGGGACAGTCGGCTATAGTGAGCAGTTCTTC. The encoded protein is CASSGTVGYSEQFF.

The chain couples TRBV12-3 or TRBV12-4 to TRBJ2-3; 9 bases line up with TRBD1. Germline trimming cut 1 base from V and 4 bases from J; bases unmatched to any gene: 3. This CDR3 is 15 amino acids long. The DNA for the CDR3 is TGTGCCAGCAGTTTAGGGACAGGGGTGGCAGATACGCAGTATTTT. Its translation: CASSLGTGVADTQYF.

This clonotype was counted a few times. The chain recombines TRBV12-3 or TRBV12-4 with TRBJ2-3, with D possibly TRBD2 on 6 matching bases. Trimming cost V 2 bases and J 4 bases, with 19 bases left between them. CDR3 length: 17 amino acids. CDR3 in DNA: TGTGCCAGCAGTTTATACTTCACTAGCAGGGCCCCAGATACGCAGTATTTT. This translates into CASSLYFTSRAPDTQYF.

The chain couples TRBV3-1 to TRBJ2-5, with unresolved D. CDR3 length equals 10 residues. Trimming removed 0 bases at V and 14 bases at J, with 7 bases between. CDR1 and CDR2 from the germline V gene are LGHDT and YNNKEL (reference sequence). This CDR3 is CASSQEGQYF. The CDR3 bases are TGTGCCAGCAGCCAAGAAGGGCAATACTTC.

The chain recombines TRBV5-1 with TRBJ1-2, with 12 positions matching TRBD1. Losses at the gene ends were 4 bases for V and 6 bases for J; bases not matched to a gene: 4. Germline V gene sequence: CDR1 SGHRS, CDR2 YFSETQ. The CDR3 has 14 residues. CDR3 sequence: CASSPGTGGHGYTF. CDR3 coding DNA: TGCGCCAGCAGCCCCGGGACAGGGGGCCATGGCTACACCTTC.

This clonotype showed up just a few times. V usage is TRBV4-2 and J usage is TRBJ1-1; maybe TRBD1 (6 bases). CDR3 size: 16 residues. The germline gives CDR1 LGHNA, CDR2 YNFKEQ. V was shortened by 5 bases and J by 4 bases, with 20 bases between the two germline ends. CDR3 sequence reads: CASSFQSGARGTEAFF. The CDR3 DNA is TGTGCCAGCAGCTTTCAGTCGGGGGCGCGTGGCACTGAAGCTTTCTTT.

This clonotype was detected many times. The chain links TRBV5-1 to TRBJ2-2, with D possibly matching TRBD1 (6 bases). The CDR3 is made up of 15 amino acids. V gave up 4 bases and J gave up 2 bases, with 12 bases separating them. Germline CDR1 reads SGHRS; CDR2 reads YFSETQ. CDR3 sequence: CASSPRTANTGELFF. CDR3 nucleotides: TGCGCCAGCAGCCCGCGGACAGCCAACACCGGGGAGCTGTTTTTT.

This clonotype appeared a few times. The rearrangement joins TRBV4-1 to TRBJ2-4; D is uncertain. V was trimmed by 2 bases and J by 2 bases, leaving 10 bases between them. This CDR3 is 15 amino acids long. Germline CDR1 and CDR2: MGHRA and YSYEKL. The CDR3 sequence is CASSQSPGTKNIQYF. The CDR3 DNA sequence: TGCGCCAGCAGCCAATCGCCCGGAACCAAAAACATTCAGTACTTC.

This clonotype has more than one count but fewer than ten. The V call is TRBV24-1, the J call TRBJ2-1; unclear D gene. The germline V gene has CDR1 KGHDR and CDR2 SFDVKD. Trimming left V 3 bases short and J 4 bases short, with 3 bases between. This CDR3 has 12 residues. Here the CDR3 reads CATSDGYNEQFF. CDR3 nucleotides: TGTGCCACCAGTGATGGGTACAATGAGCAGTTCTTC.

This rearrangement joins TRBV10-3 to TRBJ1-4, with no clear D. The CDR3 has 13 amino acids. CDR1 and CDR2 (germline): ENHRY, SYGVKD. V lost 8 bases and J 0 bases, leaving 7 bases between the germline ends. CDR3 sequence: CAIQGTTNEKLFF. The CDR3 DNA is TGTGCCATCCAAGGTACAACTAATGAAAAACTGTTTTTT.